The 3 T cell receptor beta chains in this list originate from one sample, sequenced in a study of blood T cell repertoires in COVID-19. The assay was immunoSEQ multiplex PCR, and TCRdb's table has in-frame clones only and misses some. The sample includes under 170,000 clones, 65% to 90% seen only once; the top ten take roughly 3.3%. Source material: peripheral blood. These receptors originate from a man between 65 and 85 years old with acute or convalescent COVID-19.

The V and J genes are TRBV7-2 and TRBJ2-7; a weak D match, TRBD2 (6 bases). Germline CDR1 reads SGHTA; CDR2 reads FQGNSA. V was cut by 5 bases and J by 7 bases, with 15 bases left in between. This CDR3 has 13 residues. This CDR3 is CASSPTGVGEQYF. CDR3 coding DNA: TGTGCCAGCAGCCCCACGGGAGTGGGGGAGCAGTACTTC.

The rearrangement links TRBV30 to TRBJ2-7; tentatively, D is TRBD2 (6 bases). This CDR3 is built from 14 residues. CDR1 and CDR2 (germline): GTSNPN, SVGIG (reference sequence). V was trimmed by 7 bases and J by 1 base, leaving 17 bases between them. In DNA form, the CDR3 reads TGTGCCTTGGGACGGGGGACGGCTTCCTACGAGCAGTACTTC. Translation: CALGRGTASYEQYF.

The V call is TRBV5-8, the J call TRBJ2-1; D may be TRBD1 (6 bases). V lost 4 bases to trimming and J lost 4 bases, with 18 bases between them. CDR1 and CDR2 from the germline V gene are SGHTS and YDEGEE. The CDR3 totals 16 residues. CDR3 amino acids: CASSPTRDTRYNEQFF. The CDR3 DNA reads as TGTGCCAGCAGCCCCACCCGGGACACGCGTTACAATGAGCAGTTCTTC.